Detailed here is one TCR beta chain. Its specificity is unknown. This record belongs to a study of beta chain features in type 1 diabetes. Whole-study results and caveats: Any HLA-type effect on TCRB rearrangement remained unresolved here. Fewer insertions but more deletions were seen at VDJ junctions in type 1 diabetes patients.

As every portion of the isolated RNA was reverse transcribed, the sequencing read expressed TCRB transcripts. This table comes from immunoSEQ multiplex PCR, and its TCRdb copy is limited to in-frame clones, with some not included. The sample holds around 500,000 clones, more than 9.5% seen once. This CDR3 has 14 amino acids. With 5 bases clipped from V and 6 bases from J, the junction kept 7 bases outside the gene matches. Per the germline V gene, CDR1 is SGHTA and CDR2 is FQGTGA. The TCR was taken from a woman aged 18-30 years in good health. The sample taken for sequencing was naive CD4+ T cells from blood. The rearrangement links TRBV7-3 to TRBJ1-2, with TRBD1 matching over 9 bases. The CDR3 coding sequence is TGTGCCAGCAGCGCACAGGGGGCTGGCGATGGCTACACCTTC. This gives the protein CASSAQGAGDGYTF. Full variable domain (rest looked up from reference TRBV7-3 and TRBJ1-2): GAGVSQTPSNKVTEKGKYVELRCDPISGHTALYWYRQSLGQGPEFLIYFQGTGAADDSGLPNDRFFAVRPEGSVSTLKIQRTERGDSAVYLCASSAQGAGDGYTFGSGTRLTVV.